Described below is a single TCR beta chain sequence and its context. The antigen is unknown. The data are from a study of Tregs in tolerant kidney transplant recipients. Overall study results and limits: Validation in larger populations is needed because few patients were studied. Tregs expanded with activated donor B cells seemed most donor-specific.

Germline values: CDR1 SGHDN, CDR2 FVKESK. The length of the CDR3 is 16 residues. After removal of 4 bases from V and 2 bases from J, the junction contained 9 bases not matched to a gene. Clones were sequenced by immunoSEQ multiplex PCR, and TCRdb holds only the in-frame ones, with some missing. The data contain about 94,000 clones, approximately 94% of them seen just once; the ten biggest clones take up 0.46%. Unstimulated Tregs (CD4+CD25+CD127-) and CD4+CD25- non-Tregs were sorted from PBMCs. This sequence originates from a human donor who received a combined kidney and bone marrow transplant. This specimen consisted of CD4+ T cells from blood, obtained before the transplant. V usage is TRBV14 and J usage is TRBJ1-1, with 8 bases lining up with TRBD1. The CDR3 spells CASSPWGTGLNTEAFF. The CDR3 bases are TGTGCCAGCAGCCCTTGGGGGACAGGTCTTAACACTGAAGCTTTCTTT.